Shown below are 21 T cell receptor beta chains from a single sample sequenced in a study of cytomegalovirus exposure and HLA in healthy donors (dated by TCRdb to 2016 to 2017). The library came from the immunoSEQ multiplex PCR assay. The multiplex PCR relied on a mix of 60 forward primers for TCR Vbeta segments and 13 reverse primers for TCR Jbeta segments. Here the immuneACCESS table is served through TCRdb, limited to in-frame sequences with V and J called. Missing clones are a known gap in these copies; in checked studies unresolved V genes cover under half, and the rest lacks a known reason. Recorded for this sample are approximately 160,000 clones; roughly 87% of them occurred a single time. Of the sample, approximately 6% falls within the top ten clones. Sequences were obtained from PBMCs. The receptor source for this set is a man aged 30-40 years in good health and CMV-seropositive.

This CDR3 reads CASSRGGLTGVEETQYF. As DNA, the CDR3 is TGTGCCAGCAGTAGGGGCGGGCTGACGGGAGTAGAAGAGACCCAGTACTTC. The gene calls are TRBV6-8 and TRBJ2-5, with a possible D match to TRBD2 (6 bases). Between the trimmed V and J ends, which lost 5 bases and 3 bases, there was a span of 22 bases. Germline CDR1 reads MNHGY; CDR2 reads SAAAGT. This CDR3 spans 17 amino acids.

J is TRBJ2-5 and V is TRBV7-9, with a weak D call TRBD1 (5 bases). The assigned J gene may be wrong: the sequence end matches TRBJ2-7 better. CDR1 SEHNR and CDR2 FQNEAQ come from the germline V gene (reference sequence). This CDR3 comprises 14 residues. In DNA, the CDR3 is TGTGCCAGCAGCTTGGCAGGGTCAGGTTACGAGCAGTACTTC. Its translation: CASSLAGSGYEQYF.

The chain employs TRBV28 and TRBJ1-1; 8 bases are shared with TRBD1. Trimming cost V 5 bases and J 1 base; bases outside gene matches: 3. The germline gives CDR1 MDHEN, CDR2 SYDVKM. The CDR3 totals 14 residues. In DNA, the CDR3 is TGTGCCAGCAGTAGAGGGACAGGGAACACTGAAGCTTTCTTT. Its protein is CASSRGTGNTEAFF.

The V gene is TRBV27, the J gene TRBJ1-1; D possibly corresponds to TRBD1 (5 bases). CDR3 length: 15 amino acids. With 4 bases removed from V and 3 bases from J, the gap between germline ends came to 15 bases. Germline V CDR1 and CDR2: MNHEY, SMNVEV (reference sequence). The CDR3 DNA reads as TGTGCCAGCAGTTCCTGGTTCCAGGGCGACACTGAAGCTTTCTTT. Residues: CASSSWFQGDTEAFF.

The gene calls are TRBV4-3 and TRBJ2-5, with D tentatively TRBD2 (7 bases). Trimming cost V 2 bases and J 12 bases, with 16 bases left between them. CDR1 and CDR2 from the germline V gene are LGHNA and YSLEER. The CDR3 has 13 amino acids. As DNA, the CDR3 is TGCGCCAGCAGCCAAATTGCGGGGGCAACGGAGTACTTC. Its protein product is CASSQIAGATEYF.

V gene TRBV28 combines with J gene TRBJ2-5, with D possibly TRBD2 on 7 matching bases. The DNA matches TRBJ2-7 better at its end, which makes the J call doubtful. CDR1 is MDHEN, CDR2 SYDVKM, per germline. The CDR3 length is 15 residues. The CDR3 coding sequence is TGTGCCAGCAGTCCCTCCGGGGGGCGCGGCTACGAGCAGTACTTC. Its translation: CASSPSGGRGYEQYF.

This clone has more than one count but fewer than ten. CDR3 in amino acids: CASSGTGSEQYF. For the CDR3, the DNA is TGTGCCAGTAGTGGGACAGGGAGTGAGCAGTACTTC. The chain couples TRBV19 to TRBJ2-7, with TRBD1 matching over 9 bases. Germline V gene sequence: CDR1 LNHDA, CDR2 SQIVND (reference sequence). J lost 7 bases, V lost 5 bases, and 3 bases had no gene match. This CDR3 region has 12 residues. Complete variable domain (other parts from reference TRBV19 and TRBJ2-7): DGGITQSPKYLFRKEGQNVTLSCEQNLNHDAMYWYRQDPGQGLRLIYYSQIVNDFQKGDIAEGYSVSREKKESFPLTVTSAQKNPTAFYLCASSGTGSEQYFGPGTRLTVT.

The rearrangement joins TRBV6-5 to TRBJ2-7; tentatively, D is TRBD1 (6 bases). The CDR3 has 15 amino acids. V was cut by 6 bases and J by 3 bases, with 18 bases left in between. Germline CDR1 reads MNHEY; CDR2 reads SVGAGI. CDR3 DNA: TGTGCCAGCAGACGCTACAGGGAAAGTAACTACGAGCAGTACTTC. Its protein is CASRRYRESNYEQYF.

This rearrangement joins TRBV28 to TRBJ2-5; a weak D match, TRBD2 (6 bases). Gene TRBJ2-7 matches the end of the DNA better, so the J call may be wrong. This CDR3 region has 16 residues. CDR1 is MDHEN and CDR2 is SYDVKM in the germline V gene. CDR3 loop: CASRPSAGILSYEQYF. The CDR3 bases are TGTGCCAGCAGACCCTCCGCGGGAATACTCTCCTACGAGCAGTACTTC.

CDR3: CASSQAVLSRTYNEQFF. In DNA, the CDR3 is TGCGCCAGCAGCCAAGCTGTTTTATCGCGGACCTACAATGAGCAGTTCTTC. The chain joins TRBV4-1 to TRBJ2-1; the D is unclear. The CDR3 covers 17 residues. V was clipped by 1 base and J by 2 bases, with 15 bases between them. Germline CDR1 MGHRA, CDR2 YSYEKL.

The rearrangement links TRBV5-4 to TRBJ2-5; 7 nucleotides line up with TRBD2. The DNA matches TRBJ2-7 better at its end, which makes the J call doubtful. The CDR3 runs 14 residues. In germline, CDR1 is SGHNT, CDR2 YYREEE (reference sequence). CDR3 DNA: TGTGCCAGCAGCTTCGGACTAGAACCCTACGAGCAGTACTTC. Translated: CASSFGLEPYEQYF.

V is TRBV5-1 and J is TRBJ2-1; 7 bases are a match to TRBD2. Germline CDR1 is SGHRS and CDR2 is YFSETQ. V dropped 4 bases and J dropped 10; count of bases not matched to a gene: 17. The CDR3 contains 16 residues. CDR3 region: CASSPTSGGLRAEQFF. The CDR3 DNA is TGCGCCAGCAGCCCAACCTCGGGGGGACTCCGGGCGGAGCAGTTCTTC.

The chain joins TRBV5-5 to TRBJ2-5, with D possibly TRBD1 on 5 matching bases. The J call may not be correct, given that the DNA end is closer to TRBJ2-7. CDR1 SGHKS and CDR2 YYEKEE come from the germline V gene (reference sequence). The CDR3 has 14 amino acids. The CDR3 sequence is CASSTTVNSYEQYF. For the CDR3, the DNA is TGTGCCAGCAGCACGACAGTGAACTCCTACGAGCAGTACTTC.

J is TRBJ1-4 and V is TRBV2; a possible D gene is TRBD1 (5 bases). Trimming took off 2 bases at V and 3 bases at J, with 10 bases between the two ends. This CDR3 comprises 15 residues. CDR1 is SNHLY and CDR2 is FYNNEI in the germline V gene. The CDR3 coding sequence is TGTGCCAGCAGTGAAACTGGGGCCTCTAATGAAAAACTGTTTTTT. Its protein is CASSETGASNEKLFF.

The count of this clone is one. The chain joins TRBV14 to TRBJ2-1; 12 nucleotides line up with TRBD2. Germline lookup yields CDR1 SGHDN and CDR2 FVKESK. The CDR3 runs to 16 residues. V trimming: 4 bases; J trimming: 2 bases; junction bases outside the gene matches: 3. CDR3 nucleotides: TGTGCCAGCAGCCGCAGACTAGCGGGGGCCTACAATGAGCAGTTCTTC. Its translation is CASSRRLAGAYNEQFF.

On this clone itself: In the same sample, other DNA sequences code for this CDR3. CDR3 in DNA: TGCGCCAGCAGCTTGGGGACAGAGGAGCAGCCCCAGCATTTT. Protein sequence: CASSLGTEEQPQHF. The rearrangement links TRBV5-1 to TRBJ1-5; tentatively, D is TRBD1 (6 bases). V shed 0 bases and J shed 7 bases, with 11 bases lying between them. CDR3 length equals 14 residues. The germline CDR1 and CDR2 sequences are SGHRS and YFSETQ.

The V gene is TRBV5-1, the J gene TRBJ1-1, with no clear D. The CDR3 is made up of 15 amino acids. V was shortened by 0 bases and J by 9 bases, with 18 bases between the two germline ends. CDR1 SGHRS and CDR2 YFSETQ come from the germline V gene. The CDR3 is CASSLANTGEGKAFF. CDR3 nucleotides: TGCGCCAGCAGCTTGGCCAACACTGGTGAGGGAAAAGCTTTCTTT.

V gene TRBV4-1 combines with J gene TRBJ1-5, with 10 nucleotides matching TRBD1. After removal of 2 bases from V and 11 bases from J, the junction contained 9 bases not matched to a gene. The CDR3 is 15 residues long. The V gene's germline CDR1 is MGHRA and CDR2 YSYEKL. CDR3 sequence (DNA): TGCGCCAGCAGCCAACCGGGACAGGGGAGATTGACCCAGCATTTT. This encodes CASSQPGQGRLTQHF.

The sample holds a few counts of this clone. V gene TRBV6-6 combines with J gene TRBJ1-1, with unresolved D. The CDR3 loop spans 14 amino acids. CDR1 is MNHNY and CDR2 is SVGAGI in the germline V gene (reference sequence). Trimming shortened V by 0 bases and J by 2 bases, and 7 bases separated the two germline ends. The CDR3 here is CASSYSGANTEAFF. Written as DNA, the CDR3 is TGTGCCAGCAGTTACTCAGGAGCTAACACTGAAGCTTTCTTT.

As to this clone: This CDR3 is also generated by other DNA sequences in the sample. The gene calls are TRBV4-1 and TRBJ2-1; 7 bases match TRBD2. V dropped 1 base and J dropped 6; count of bases not matched to a gene: 0. In germline, CDR1 is MGHRA, CDR2 YSYEKL. CDR3 length: 13 residues. The CDR3 loop is CASSQAGGNEQFF. For the CDR3, the DNA is TGCGCCAGCAGCCAAGCGGGAGGCAATGAGCAGTTCTTC.

The chain employs TRBV6-5 and TRBJ2-7, with D hard to call. V was cut by 6 bases and J by 3 bases, with 18 bases left in between. Germline-derived CDR1 and CDR2 are MNHEY and SVGAGI. The CDR3 extends over 15 amino acids. The DNA for the CDR3 is TGTGCCAGCAGCCTATCCGTCCTACTAATCTACGAGCAGTACTTC. Residues: CASSLSVLLIYEQYF.